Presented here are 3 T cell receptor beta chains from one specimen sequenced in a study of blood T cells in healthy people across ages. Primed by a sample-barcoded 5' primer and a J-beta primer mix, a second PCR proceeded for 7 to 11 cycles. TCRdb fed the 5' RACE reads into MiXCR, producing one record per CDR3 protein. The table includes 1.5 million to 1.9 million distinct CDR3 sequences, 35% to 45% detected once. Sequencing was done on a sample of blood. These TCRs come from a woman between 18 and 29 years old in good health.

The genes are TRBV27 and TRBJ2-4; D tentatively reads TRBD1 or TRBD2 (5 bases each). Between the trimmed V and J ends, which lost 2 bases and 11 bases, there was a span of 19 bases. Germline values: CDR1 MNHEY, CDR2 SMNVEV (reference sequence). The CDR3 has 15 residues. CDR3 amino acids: CASSLTPGPLNVQYF. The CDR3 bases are TGTGCCAGCAGTTTAACCCCGGGACCACTCAACGTTCAGTACTTC.

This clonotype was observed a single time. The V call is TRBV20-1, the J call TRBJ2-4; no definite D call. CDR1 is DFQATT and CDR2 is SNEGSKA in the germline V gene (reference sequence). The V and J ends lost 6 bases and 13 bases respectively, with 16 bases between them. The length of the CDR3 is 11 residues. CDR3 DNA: TGCAGTGCGTTAGTCTACAATGAGCAGTACTTC. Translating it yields CSALVYNEQYF.

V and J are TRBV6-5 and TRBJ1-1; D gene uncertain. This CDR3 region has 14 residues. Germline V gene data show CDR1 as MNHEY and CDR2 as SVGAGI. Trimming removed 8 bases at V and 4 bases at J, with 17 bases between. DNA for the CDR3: TGTGCCAGCGAGTCTAAGGCTCGGACCACTGAAGCTTTCTTT. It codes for CASESKARTTEAFF.